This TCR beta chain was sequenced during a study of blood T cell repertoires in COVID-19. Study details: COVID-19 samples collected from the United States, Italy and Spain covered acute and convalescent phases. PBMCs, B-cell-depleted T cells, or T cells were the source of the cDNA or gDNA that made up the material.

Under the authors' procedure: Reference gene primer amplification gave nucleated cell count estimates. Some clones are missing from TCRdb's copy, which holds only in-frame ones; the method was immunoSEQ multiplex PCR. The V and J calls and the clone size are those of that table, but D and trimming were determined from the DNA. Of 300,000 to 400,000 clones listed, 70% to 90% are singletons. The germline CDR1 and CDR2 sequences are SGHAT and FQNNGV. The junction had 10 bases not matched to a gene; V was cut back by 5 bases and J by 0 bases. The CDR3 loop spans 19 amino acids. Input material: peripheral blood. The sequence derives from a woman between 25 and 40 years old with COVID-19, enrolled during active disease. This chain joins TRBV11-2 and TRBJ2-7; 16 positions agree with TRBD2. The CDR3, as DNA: TGTGCCAGCAGCCACGGGACTAGCGGGGGGGCTAAGGGCTCCTACGAGCAGTACTTC. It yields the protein CASSHGTSGGAKGSYEQYF. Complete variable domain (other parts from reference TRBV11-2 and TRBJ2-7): EAGVAQSPRYKIIEKRQSVAFWCNPISGHATLYWYQQILGQGPKLLIQFQNNGVVDDSQLPKDRFSAERLKGVDSTLKIQPAKLEDSAVYLCASSHGTSGGAKGSYEQYFGPGTRLTVT.